The clone carrying this TCR beta chain was counted between two and nine times. Its antigen is not identified. The record originates from a study of T cells in Graves' hyperthyroidism and ophthalmopathy. General study points: Researchers found most expanded thyroid clonotypes above 0.001 in blood as well.

TCR beta CDR3 sequences were amplified from RNA transcripts. When the TCR CDR3 underwent first-round RT-PCR, the HTBI primer set was used. In TCRdb, the multiplex PCR reads were re-called with MiXCR into one record per CDR3 protein. The sample comprises more than 300,000 distinct CDR3 sequences, roughly 18% of which are singletons, and 35% to 45% rests with the top ten. PBMCs were derived from roughly 10 ml fresh peripheral blood. The CDR3 is 16 residues long. Trimming cost V 2 bases and J 0 bases, with 10 bases left between them. The germline CDR1 and CDR2 sequences are MNHNS and SASEGT. The chain is built from TRBV6-1 and TRBJ2-2; TRBD2 might be the D (5 bases). The receptor was isolated from a man between 18 and 35 years old with Graves' ophthalmopathy. Sequencing was done on a sample of blood. The CDR3 sequence is CASSELDYPNTGELFF. The CDR3 coding sequence is TGTGCCAGCAGTGAACTTGACTACCCGAACACCGGGGAGCTGTTTTTT.